These 19 T cell receptor beta chains came from one sample sequenced in a study of CD8+CD57+ T cells in acquired aplastic anemia. All patients picked for sequencing had shown, by flow cytometry, an expansion of CD8+CD57+ cells. The use of genomic DNA as template underpinned the TCR beta VDJ and CDR3 profiling. Via MiXCR, TCRdb re-called the reads, giving one row per CDR3 protein. The table includes roughly 93,000 distinct CDR3 sequences, roughly two thirds detected once. The sample comprised sorted CD4+, CD8+, or CD8+CD57+ T cells (not recorded which) from PBMCs. Receptors originate from a human donor with aplastic anemia.

Note on this clonotype: Possible read error: a much larger clone is one base away. J is TRBJ2-5 and V is TRBV7-2, with unresolved D. This CDR3 comprises 12 residues. Germline loops: CDR1 SGHTA, CDR2 FQGNSA. V was shortened by 1 base and J by 5 bases, with 5 bases between the two germline ends. The CDR3 nucleotides read TGTGCCAGCAGCTTAGTTGAGGAGACCCAGTACTTC. Translated: CASSLVEETQYF.

This clonotype has a handful of counts. This chain connects TRBV20-1 to TRBJ2-7; the D gene could be TRBD1 or TRBD2 (5 bases each). Germline CDR1 DFQATT, CDR2 SNEGSKA (reference sequence). CDR3 length equals 14 residues. Deletions cut 5 bases from V and 0 bases from J, with 14 bases between. The CDR3 region is CSAPNTGTSYEQYF. Written as DNA, the CDR3 is TGCAGTGCTCCGAACACTGGGACCTCCTACGAGCAGTACTTC.

This clonotype was counted at least ten times. V is TRBV29-1 and J is TRBJ2-1; D perhaps matches TRBD2 (6 bases). Germline V gene sequence: CDR1 SQVTM, CDR2 ANQGSEA. The V end was cut by 4 bases, the J end by 0 bases, with 16 bases between. There are 16 residues in the CDR3. The CDR3 DNA follows: TGCAGCGTTGTTGGATTGGAGGGTAGCTCCTACAATGAGCAGTTCTTC. It specifies CSVVGLEGSSYNEQFF.

The genes are TRBV12-3 or TRBV12-4 and TRBJ2-3; tentative D call: TRBD1 (6 bases). CDR3 length: 15 residues. Trimming removed 5 bases from V and 2 bases from J, with 14 bases in between. The CDR3 loop is CASSGVSGATDTQYF. CDR3 in DNA: TGTGCCAGCAGTGGCGTCTCAGGGGCCACAGATACGCAGTATTTT.

V usage is TRBV29-1 and J usage is TRBJ1-2; TRBD1 matches at 10 bases. Looked up from germline, CDR1 is SQVTM and CDR2 is ANQGSEA. V was pared by 6 bases and J by 4 bases, with 11 bases of the junction left unmatched. This CDR3 is 15 amino acids long. CDR3 DNA: TGCAGCGTCTCACCGGGACAGGGGTTCGGCTATGGCTACACCTTC. Translation: CSVSPGQGFGYGYTF.

The rearrangement links TRBV29-1 to TRBJ2-1; D possibly matches TRBD1 or TRBD2 (5 bases each). This CDR3 comprises 13 residues. V was clipped by 7 bases and J by 8 bases, with 18 bases between them. Germline CDR1 SQVTM, CDR2 ANQGSEA. As DNA, the CDR3 is TGCAGCGGAACGGGACGGAGGAAGGATGAGCAGTTCTTC. Its translation: CSGTGRRKDEQFF.

CDR3 region: CSASRAQGNEQFF. In nucleotides, the CDR3 is TGCAGTGCTTCCCGGGCCCAGGGCAATGAGCAGTTCTTC. The rearrangement links TRBV29-1 to TRBJ2-1; weak D call: TRBD1 (5 bases). The CDR3 has 13 amino acids. Per germline, CDR1 SQVTM and CDR2 ANQGSEA.

The chain uses TRBV7-8 and TRBJ1-5, with D uncertain. The CDR3 loop spans 13 amino acids. Trimming stripped 4 bases from V and 5 bases from J, with 9 bases between. Germline-derived CDR1 and CDR2 are SGHVS and FQNEAQ. The CDR3 DNA follows: TGTGCCAGCAGCTGGAGTGGCGATCAGCCCCAGCATTTT. The encoded protein is CASSWSGDQPQHF.

The rearrangement joins TRBV29-1 to TRBJ2-5; D not certain. The CDR3 covers 13 residues. Between the trimmed V and J ends, which lost 6 bases and 2 bases, there was a span of 13 bases. Germline values: CDR1 SQVTM, CDR2 ANQGSEA. The CDR3 region has the DNA TGCAGCGTAAAATATGGACCTCAAGAGACCCAGTACTTC. This sequence encodes CSVKYGPQETQYF.

The chain carries TRBV2 and TRBJ2-3; the match to TRBD1 covers 9 bases. V lost 6 bases and J lost 2; bases outside the gene matches: 6. The CDR3 runs 15 residues. CDR1 is SNHLY and CDR2 is FYNNEI in the germline V gene. This CDR3 reads CASRRGQGNTDTQYF. CDR3 nucleotide sequence: TGTGCCAGCAGAAGGGGACAGGGAAACACAGATACGCAGTATTTT.

This chain joins TRBV29-1 and TRBJ2-5; 8 bases agree with TRBD1. The CDR3 totals 14 residues. Germline lookup yields CDR1 SQVTM and CDR2 ANQGSEA. V lost 3 bases to trimming and J lost 3 bases; unmatched junction nucleotides: 6. The CDR3 reads CSVEVQDREETQYF. CDR3 in DNA: TGCAGCGTTGAGGTCCAGGACAGGGAAGAGACCCAGTACTTC.

J is TRBJ1-2 and V is TRBV10-3; D call uncertain. Germline CDR1 ENHRY, CDR2 SYGVKD. The CDR3 is 12 residues long. The germline V and J ends were trimmed by 4 bases and 7 bases, with 10 bases remaining between them. CDR3 coding DNA: TGTGCCATCAGTGCGGGAGAATCTGGCTACACCTTC. Translating it yields CAISAGESGYTF.

The chain joins TRBV20-1 to TRBJ2-7; 7 bases match TRBD2. V lost 6 bases, J lost 4 bases, and 12 bases stayed unmatched. This CDR3 has 14 residues. Germline assignment: CDR1 DFQATT and CDR2 SNEGSKA (reference sequence). The CDR3 DNA reads TGCAGTGCCCTGAAGAGGGAGGGCCGATACGAGCAGTACTTC. Its translation is CSALKREGRYEQYF.

V and J are TRBV11-2 and TRBJ1-3, with a tentative D call TRBD1 (5 bases). The ends were cut back, 5 bases at V and 2 bases at J, with 13 bases in the middle. The CDR3 length is 15 residues. The germline gives CDR1 SGHAT, CDR2 FQNNGV. This CDR3 is CASSAGSYTGNTIYF. CDR3 nucleotide sequence: TGTGCCAGCAGCGCAGGGAGCTACACTGGAAACACCATATATTTT.

Only a few counts were recorded for this clonotype. This chain joins TRBV20-1 and TRBJ1-2; D is ambiguous. Per germline, CDR1 DFQATT and CDR2 SNEGSKA (reference sequence). The CDR3 contains 11 residues. V lost 3 bases to trimming and J lost 7 bases, with 9 bases between them. Here the CDR3 reads CSASPTVGYTF. CDR3 sequence (DNA): TGCAGTGCTAGTCCCACAGTTGGCTACACCTTC.

The J gene is TRBJ1-1, the V gene TRBV4-1, with D maybe TRBD1 (5 bases). This CDR3 comprises 14 residues. V was clipped by 4 bases and J by 3 bases, with 12 bases between them. Germline assignment: CDR1 MGHRA and CDR2 YSYEKL. This chain's CDR3 is CASSRRTQDTEAFF. CDR3 in DNA: TGCGCCAGCAGCCGAAGGACACAAGACACTGAAGCTTTCTTT.

J is TRBJ1-5 and V is TRBV19; D unclear. V lost 5 bases and J lost 6, with 14 bases in between. The CDR3 covers 14 residues. Per the germline V gene, CDR1 is LNHDA and CDR2 is SQIVND (reference sequence). The CDR3 sequence is CASSRWEEGQPQHF. CDR3 DNA sequence: TGTGCCAGTAGTCGATGGGAGGAAGGTCAGCCCCAGCATTTT. The full variable domain, completed using reference TRBV19 and TRBJ1-5, is DGGITQSPKYLFRKEGQNVTLSCEQNLNHDAMYWYRQDPGQGLRLIYYSQIVNDFQKGDIAEGYSVSREKKESFPLTVTSAQKNPTAFYLCASSRWEEGQPQHFGDGTRLSIL.

This rearrangement joins TRBV19 to TRBJ1-1; 8 bases are shared with TRBD1. Unmatched junction bases numbered 2, after V lost 4 bases and J lost 1 base. Per germline, CDR1 LNHDA and CDR2 SQIVND (reference sequence). The length of the CDR3 is 14 residues. The CDR3 is CASSTGTGNTEAFF. In DNA, the CDR3 is TGTGCCAGTAGTACCGGGACAGGGAACACTGAAGCTTTCTTT.

This chain connects TRBV5-1 to TRBJ1-2, with 7 bases fitting TRBD1. The CDR3 is 12 amino acids. The germline V gene encodes CDR1 SGHRS and CDR2 YFSETQ. V was pared by 7 bases and J by 3 bases, with 3 bases of the junction left unmatched. The CDR3 spells CASSDRDYGYTF. The DNA of the CDR3 is TGCGCCAGCTCAGACAGGGACTATGGCTACACCTTC.